The 29 T cell receptor beta chains presented below share a single source sample, sequenced in a study of memory CD4+ T cells and cytomegalovirus serostatus. Single viable CD3+CD4+CD8-CD45RO+ cells were sorted as the memory CD4+ T cells. The assay was immunoSEQ multiplex PCR, and TCRdb's table has in-frame clones only and misses some. The sample yields tens of thousands of clones, 76% seen once. The material sequenced was memory CD4+ T cells from blood. The origin of the receptors is an adult in good health and CMV-seropositive.

In DNA, the CDR3 is TGTGCCAGCAGCTTAAATCTTTTTCATGGACAGGGTTCAGCGACCCAGTACTTC. Amino acids: CASSLNLFHGQGSATQYF. The chain joins TRBV7-9 to TRBJ2-5; TRBD1 aligns across 8 bases. The length of the CDR3 is 18 residues. The germline gives CDR1 SEHNR, CDR2 FQNEAQ (reference sequence). V dropped 2 bases and J dropped 7; count of bases not matched to a gene: 18.

The chain uses TRBV7-9 and TRBJ2-7, with TRBD1 matching over 8 bases. Germline V gene lookup returns CDR1 SEHNR and CDR2 FQNEAQ (reference sequence). The CDR3 totals 15 residues. V was clipped by 0 bases and J by 2 bases; unmatched bases: 3. The CDR3 DNA reads TGTGCCAGCAGCTTAGCTGGACAGGGTACCTACGAGCAGTACTTC. This gives the protein CASSLAGQGTYEQYF.

V gene TRBV10-3 combines with J gene TRBJ2-2; 8 bases are shared with TRBD1. The CDR3 is 15 residues long. Germline V gene lookup returns CDR1 ENHRY and CDR2 SYGVKD. Losses at the gene ends were 6 bases for V and 1 base for J; bases not matched to a gene: 4. CDR3 sequence: CAIRTGDRNTGELFF. The CDR3, as DNA: TGTGCCATCAGGACAGGGGATAGGAACACCGGGGAGCTGTTTTTT.

V is TRBV30 and J is TRBJ2-7; 10 bases align to TRBD2. The CDR3 runs 15 residues. Germline V gene lookup returns CDR1 GTSNPN and CDR2 SVGIG (reference sequence). V lost 0 bases to trimming and J lost 5 bases; unmatched junction nucleotides: 7. CDR3 sequence: CAWSVPRLAGDEQYF. CDR3 DNA sequence: TGTGCCTGGAGTGTACCCCGTCTAGCGGGAGACGAGCAGTACTTC.

V usage is TRBV28 and J usage is TRBJ2-5; 8 bases line up with TRBD2. The DNA end is a closer match to TRBJ2-7, so the J assignment may be wrong. Germline V gives CDR1 MDHEN, CDR2 SYDVKM. The CDR3 extends over 13 amino acids. CDR3: CASKEAGAYEQYF. The DNA of the CDR3 is TGTGCCAGCAAAGAAGCGGGGGCGTACGAGCAGTACTTC.

A few counts support this clone. This chain connects TRBV7-9 to TRBJ2-3, with 12 bases fitting TRBD2. The V segment lost 1 base and the J segment 9 bases; nucleotides outside the gene matches: 2. Germline-derived CDR1 and CDR2 are SEHNR and FQNEAQ (reference sequence). This CDR3 contains 14 residues. The CDR3 loop is CASSLGLAGATQYF. In DNA, the CDR3 is TGTGCCAGCAGCTTAGGACTAGCGGGGGCAACGCAGTATTTT.

The V and J genes are TRBV5-1 and TRBJ2-7, with D perhaps matching TRBD1 (6 bases). The germline V gene has CDR1 SGHRS and CDR2 YFSETQ. Trimming cost V 2 bases and J 2 bases, with 11 bases left between them. There are 14 residues in the CDR3. The chain's CDR3 is CASSFTGFPYEQYF. CDR3 coding DNA: TGCGCCAGCAGCTTTACAGGGTTTCCCTACGAGCAGTACTTC.

The chain recombines TRBV4-2 with TRBJ2-7; 11 bases are a match to TRBD2. Per the germline V gene, CDR1 is LGHNA and CDR2 is YNFKEQ. The CDR3 covers 16 residues. Unmatched junction bases numbered 9, after V lost 4 bases and J lost 4 bases. CDR3 sequence: CASSPTLAGVVYEQYF. CDR3 DNA sequence: TGTGCCAGCAGCCCTACACTAGCGGGAGTTGTATACGAGCAGTACTTC.

The chain carries TRBV7-3 and TRBJ2-2; 10 bases match TRBD2. Germline V gene lookup returns CDR1 SGHTA and CDR2 FQGTGA. The CDR3 is 17 amino acids. Trimming took 4 bases from V and 5 from J; bases not matched to a gene: 10. The CDR3 nucleotides are TGTGCCAGCAGCTCAATCGAGCGGGGGGGTATTACCGGGGAGCTGTTTTTT. Protein sequence: CASSSIERGGITGELFF.

This chain uses TRBV5-1 with TRBJ2-5; 7 bases are shared with TRBD1. This CDR3 is built from 13 residues. Germline CDR1 and CDR2: SGHRS and YFSETQ. V shed 2 bases, J shed 5 bases, and the junction held 3 bases outside the gene matches. The CDR3 DNA sequence: TGCGCCAGCAGCTTCCACAGGGGCGAGACCCAGTACTTC. Protein product: CASSFHRGETQYF. The full variable domain, its missing parts supplied by reference TRBV5-1 and TRBJ2-5, is KAGVTQTPRYLIKTRGQQVTLSCSPISGHRSVSWYQQTPGQGLQFLFEYFSETQRNKGNFPGRFSGRQFSNSRSEMNVSTLELGDSALYLCASSFHRGETQYFGPGTRLLVL.

The rearrangement links TRBV30 to TRBJ2-5; 9 nucleotides line up with TRBD1. V trimming: 4 bases; J trimming: 7 bases; junction bases outside the gene matches: 16. The V gene's germline CDR1 is GTSNPN and CDR2 SVGIG (reference sequence). This CDR3 contains 16 residues. CDR3 bases: TGTGCCTGGAATCGGTTAGGGGGACAGGGCGGAGCGACCCAGTACTTC. It yields the protein CAWNRLGGQGGATQYF. Together with reference TRBV30 and TRBJ2-5, the CDR3 gives the full variable domain: SQTIHQWPATLVQPVGSPLSLECTVEGTSNPNLYWYRQAAGRGLQLLFYSVGIGQISSEVPQNLSASRPQDRQFILSSKKLLLSDSGFYLCAWNRLGGQGGATQYFGPGTRLLVL.

This chain joins TRBV4-3 and TRBJ2-3; TRBD2 might be the D (6 bases). The V end was cut by 5 bases, the J end by 1 base, with 16 bases between. Germline CDR1 LGHNA, CDR2 YSLEER. The CDR3 length is 16 residues. CDR3 sequence reads: CASSEGGLGGTDTQYF. The CDR3 region has the DNA TGCGCCAGCAGCGAAGGAGGGTTAGGGGGCACAGATACGCAGTATTTT.

This clone was found once. This chain connects TRBV7-9 to TRBJ1-4; no reliable D call. Looked up from germline, CDR1 is SEHNR and CDR2 is FQNEAQ (reference sequence). Trimming took off 3 bases at V and 10 bases at J, with 18 bases between the two ends. CDR3 length: 15 residues. For the CDR3, the DNA is TGTGCCAGCAGCTTGCGCCCGGCTGTAGTGGGAAAACTGTTTTTT. Translation: CASSLRPAVVGKLFF.

The chain has TRBV2 and TRBJ1-4, with D possibly being TRBD1 (5 bases). V lost 7 bases, J lost 8 bases, and 14 bases lay in between. In germline, CDR1 is SNHLY, CDR2 FYNNEI. CDR3 length equals 13 residues. CDR3 residues: CASKLEQAEKLFF. For the CDR3, the DNA is TGTGCCAGCAAACTAGAACAGGCCGAAAAACTGTTTTTT.

By its share, this clone is medium-sized. V gene TRBV27 combines with J gene TRBJ2-3, with no clear D. The V end was cut by 7 bases, the J end by 0 bases, with 8 bases between. The CDR3 spans 13 residues. Germline V gives CDR1 MNHEY, CDR2 SMNVEV (reference sequence). CDR3 sequence reads: CASTGASTDTQYF. CDR3 nucleotides: TGTGCCAGCACGGGTGCTAGCACAGATACGCAGTATTTT.

This sequence joins TRBV10-3 and TRBJ2-5; no firm D call. Germline loops: CDR1 ENHRY, CDR2 SYGVKD. The CDR3 sequence is 14 residues long. Between the trimmed V and J ends, which lost 2 bases and 1 base, there was a span of 8 bases. The CDR3 region has the DNA TGTGCCATCAGTGAGGGGAAGCGCCAAGAGACCCAGTACTTC. Its translation: CAISEGKRQETQYF.

This chain uses TRBV6-1 with TRBJ1-5; 8 positions match TRBD1. Germline V gene sequence: CDR1 MNHNS, CDR2 SASEGT. The J segment lost 2 bases and the V segment lost 3 bases, leaving 3 bases of the junction unmatched. This CDR3 has 15 residues. CDR3 in amino acids: CASSEQGARNQPQHF. The CDR3 DNA sequence: TGTGCCAGCAGTGAGCAGGGGGCACGCAATCAGCCCCAGCATTTT.

This clone was recorded a few times. The chain links TRBV5-1 to TRBJ1-2; D is ambiguous. The V and J ends lost 3 bases and 4 bases respectively, with 16 bases between them. Germline CDR1 reads SGHRS; CDR2 reads YFSETQ. The CDR3 has 15 residues. The CDR3 here is CASSSSTGNTYGYTF. Written as DNA, the CDR3 is TGCGCCAGCAGCTCTTCGACGGGGAATACCTATGGCTACACCTTC.

This clone has just a few counts. CDR3 region: CASSRGFLTDTQYF. The CDR3 DNA reads as TGTGCCAGCAGCCGAGGGTTTCTCACAGATACGCAGTATTTT. This chain links TRBV6-1 with TRBJ2-3; D may be TRBD2 (5 bases). This CDR3 is 14 amino acids long. Trimming left V 6 bases short and J 2 bases short, with 12 bases between. The germline gives CDR1 MNHNS, CDR2 SASEGT.

V is TRBV7-2 and J is TRBJ2-1; 13 nucleotides match TRBD2. This CDR3 contains 16 residues. J gave up 6 bases and V 1 base, and 3 bases lay outside the gene matches. Germline assignment: CDR1 SGHTA and CDR2 FQGNSA. CDR3 sequence reads: CASSLGGTSGTNEQFF. The DNA for the CDR3 is TGTGCCAGCAGCTTAGGGGGGACTAGCGGGACCAATGAGCAGTTCTTC.

DNA of the CDR3: TGTGCCAGCAGCGGGGACAGGGGGAAACGGGGTGAAGCTTTCTTT. It translates to CASSGDRGKRGEAFF. The chain has TRBV6-1 and TRBJ1-1; 11 positions agree with TRBD1. Germline CDR1 is MNHNS and CDR2 is SASEGT. The V segment lost 6 bases and the J segment 7 bases; nucleotides outside the gene matches: 10. The CDR3 runs 15 residues.

Here the CDR3 reads CASLDRANTGELFF. DNA of the CDR3: TGTGCCAGCCTAGACAGGGCAAACACCGGGGAGCTGTTTTTT. The chain employs TRBV19 and TRBJ2-2; 7 bases fit TRBD1. The CDR3 extends over 14 amino acids. V gave up 9 bases and J gave up 2 bases; unmatched junction bases: 6. The germline V gene has CDR1 LNHDA and CDR2 SQIVND (reference sequence). The variable domain in full, completed from reference TRBV19 and TRBJ2-2, reads DGGITQSPKYLFRKEGQNVTLSCEQNLNHDAMYWYRQDPGQGLRLIYYSQIVNDFQKGDIAEGYSVSREKKESFPLTVTSAQKNPTAFYLCASLDRANTGELFFGEGSRLTVL.

The rearrangement joins TRBV7-3 to TRBJ1-1; no reliable D call. Trimming removed 0 bases from V and 1 base from J, with 12 bases in between. The CDR3 contains 16 residues. The V gene's germline CDR1 is SGHTA and CDR2 FQGTGA. This CDR3 reads CASSLTGGPPNTEAFF. CDR3 bases: TGTGCCAGCAGCTTAACGGGTGGGCCTCCGAACACTGAAGCTTTCTTT.

This chain connects TRBV4-1 to TRBJ1-1; the match to TRBD1 covers 8 bases. Germline loops: CDR1 MGHRA, CDR2 YSYEKL. The junction had 5 bases not matched to a gene; V was cut back by 4 bases and J by 1 base. This CDR3 contains 15 residues. CDR3 nucleotide sequence: TGCGCCAGCAGCCCTTCCGGACAGGGGAACACTGAAGCTTTCTTT. Its translation is CASSPSGQGNTEAFF.

This sequence joins TRBV28 and TRBJ2-7; possible D gene TRBD1, 8 bases. Germline CDR1 MDHEN, CDR2 SYDVKM. V was clipped by 5 bases and J by 7 bases, with 21 bases between them. The CDR3 totals 15 residues. CDR3 DNA sequence: TGTGCCAGCAGTAAAAACAGGGGGGGAGTAGAGGAGCAGTACTTC. It encodes CASSKNRGGVEEQYF.

The chain uses TRBV6-5 and TRBJ2-3; maybe TRBD1 (6 bases). V dropped 8 bases and J dropped 3 bases, with 15 bases sitting between them. CDR3 length: 14 amino acids. Germline values: CDR1 MNHEY, CDR2 SVGAGI. The CDR3: CASGVAQGTDTQYF. CDR3 nucleotide sequence: TGTGCCAGCGGGGTAGCCCAGGGGACAGATACGCAGTATTTT.

The chain joins TRBV6-1 to TRBJ2-5; no clear D. The V gene lost 4 bases and the J gene lost 4 bases, with 7 bases spanning the gap. Germline-derived CDR1 and CDR2 are MNHNS and SASEGT. The CDR3 runs to 12 residues. DNA for the CDR3: TGTGCCAGCAGTGCCCAGCGAGAGACCCAGTACTTC. It codes for CASSAQRETQYF.

This rearrangement joins TRBV18 to TRBJ2-5; the D gene could be TRBD1 or TRBD2 (5 bases each). CDR3 size: 14 residues. The germline V gene has CDR1 KGHSH and CDR2 LQKENI. Trimming took off 5 bases at V and 5 bases at J, with 15 bases between the two ends. The chain's CDR3 is CASSGSRDGETQYF. The CDR3 region has the DNA TGTGCCAGCTCAGGCTCCCGGGACGGGGAGACCCAGTACTTC. Based on the CDR3 plus reference TRBV18 and TRBJ2-5, the full variable domain is NAGVMQNPRHLVRRRGQEARLRCSPMKGHSHVYWYRQLPEEGLKFMVYLQKENIIDESGMPKERFSAEFPKEGPSILRIQQVVRGDSAAYFCASSGSRDGETQYFGPGTRLLVL.

This chain connects TRBV4-3 to TRBJ2-7; 9 bases are shared with TRBD1. Trimming cost V 3 bases and J 5 bases; bases outside gene matches: 11. The germline gives CDR1 LGHNA, CDR2 YSLEER. This CDR3 contains 16 residues. The CDR3 reads CASSQGTGTRSHEQYF. CDR3 nucleotides: TGCGCCAGCAGCCAGGGGACAGGGACTCGAAGTCACGAGCAGTACTTC.